The T cell receptor beta chain described here comes from a study of blood T cell repertoires in COVID-19. The overall study: The origin of the acute and convalescent COVID-19 samples was the United States, Italy and Spain. T cells, B-cell-depleted T cells, or PBMCs provided the cDNA or gDNA that served as material.

Authors' methods: Amplification of reference gene primers provided the estimated nucleated cell counts. TCRdb's table, derived via immunoSEQ multiplex PCR, lists solely in-frame clones and lacks some. The V and J calls and the clone size are those of that table, but D and trimming were determined from the DNA. This table has around 250,000 clones, around 90% appearing once. Deletions cut 5 bases from V and 6 bases from J, with 19 bases between. Germline V gene lookup returns CDR1 MNHEY and CDR2 SVGAGI. The CDR3 sequence is 15 residues long. A Seattle source enrolled patients during active infection and followed them longitudinally.

This chain uses TRBV6-5 with TRBJ1-2, with a tentative D call TRBD1 (5 bases). This sequence originates from a woman aged 55-69 years with COVID-19, enrolled during active disease. Sequences were obtained from peripheral blood. The CDR3, as DNA: TGTGCCAGCAGTCCTAATTATATGGGGGGACATGGCTACACCTTC. Translation: CASSPNYMGGHGYTF.